This entry describes one T cell receptor (beta chain). Its antigen remains unknown. CDR3 length: 16 amino acids. From germline, CDR1 is MNHEY and CDR2 SVGEGT. The trim removed 2 bases at V and 8 bases at J, leaving 11 bases unmatched. These data originate in a study of post-analysis software for immune sequencing data. Incorporated into the TCR beta cDNA libraries were unique molecular identifiers, which served to reduce PCR and sequencing biases. When about 0.85 to 11 million T cells were used, they gave about 490,000 cDNA molecules. TCRdb passed the PCR reads through MiXCR, listing each CDR3 protein once. The table has 600,000 to 700,000 distinct CDR3 sequences, 55% to 70% seen once. Overall study findings and caveats: Controls had significantly higher normalized Chao1 diversity than multiple sclerosis patients. TRBV5-6, TRBV5-1 and TRBV20-1 belonged to a set of roughly five TRBV segments that were more frequent in patients than controls. Samples prepared in the same batch strongly co-clustered by F measure.

Sequencing used blood. The source of this sequence is a girl aged 2 to 10 with multiple sclerosis. The V gene is TRBV6-2 or TRBV6-3, the J gene TRBJ2-1; TRBD2 agrees at 8 bases. As DNA, the CDR3 is TGTGCCAGCAGTTACCTTCGGGGGGGCATATCCGATGAGCAGTTCTTC. Encoded protein: CASSYLRGGISDEQFF.